The rows below give T cell receptor beta chains drawn from one sample of a study of regulatory T cells in long-lasting Graves disease. TCRdb redid the calling of the multiplex PCR reads with MiXCR, one entry per CDR3 protein. Here the sample spans approximately 230,000 distinct CDR3 sequences, approximately 16% being singletons. The specimen was peripheral blood mononuclear cells (PBMCs), collected at new diagnosis, from a patient treated with antithyroid drugs. These TCRs come from a female donor with Graves disease. The CDR3 runs from the conserved cysteine through the conserved F or W. Fields, in order: J gene, clone size, V gene, D gene, CDR3 protein, CDR3 DNA. The D gene is left open where the match is weak. The size field is filled for only some rows; it gives once, few, many or a size class.

J gene: TRBJ1-1
clone size: -
V gene: TRBV6-5
D gene: -
CDR3 protein: CASSYLPGNTEAFF
CDR3 DNA: TGTGCCAGCAGTTACCTTCCGGGAAACACTGAAGCTTTCTTT

J gene: TRBJ2-7
clone size: -
V gene: TRBV6-1
D gene: -
CDR3 protein: CASSEQGLSYEQYF
CDR3 DNA: TGTGCCAGCAGTGAACAGGGCCTCTCCTACGAGCAGTACTTC

J gene: TRBJ2-7
clone size: -
V gene: TRBV2
D gene: -
CDR3 protein: CASRGGGADYEQYF
CDR3 DNA: TGTGCCAGCAGGGGAGGTGGGGCTGATTACGAGCAGTACTTC

J gene: TRBJ2-1
clone size: many
V gene: TRBV20-1
D gene: -
CDR3 protein: CSARIAGLLNEQFF
CDR3 DNA: TGCAGTGCTAGGATTGCGGGGCTACTCAATGAGCAGTTCTTC

J gene: TRBJ1-6
clone size: many
V gene: TRBV12-3/TRBV12-4
D gene: -
CDR3 protein: CASSSDAGSPLHF
CDR3 DNA: TGTGCCAGCAGTTCCGACGCCGGCTCACCCCTCCACTTT

J gene: TRBJ1-1
clone size: many
V gene: TRBV30
D gene: -
CDR3 protein: CAWSGGPGTEAFF
CDR3 DNA: TGTGCCTGGAGTGGGGGCCCGGGCACTGAAGCTTTCTTT

J gene: TRBJ1-2
clone size: -
V gene: TRBV18
D gene: TRBD1
CDR3 protein: CASSLDRGPNGYTF
CDR3 DNA: TGTGCCAGCTCACTGGACAGGGGGCCCAATGGCTACACCTTC

J gene: TRBJ2-7
clone size: -
V gene: TRBV29-1
D gene: -
CDR3 protein: CSVEEGKEQYF
CDR3 DNA: TGCAGCGTTGAAGAGGGGAAAGAGCAGTACTTC

J gene: TRBJ1-2
clone size: many
V gene: TRBV19
D gene: -
CDR3 protein: CASSMSGGYGYTF
CDR3 DNA: TGTGCCAGTAGTATGAGCGGGGGCTATGGCTACACCTTC

J gene: TRBJ1-4
clone size: many
V gene: TRBV30
D gene: TRBD1
CDR3 protein: CAWAGGAGNEKLFF
CDR3 DNA: TGTGCCTGGGCAGGGGGCGCGGGAAATGAAAAACTGTTTTTT

J gene: TRBJ1-1
clone size: few
V gene: TRBV19
D gene: TRBD1
CDR3 protein: CASSIDRGTDLAFF
CDR3 DNA: TGTGCCAGTAGTATAGATCGGGGGACAGACTTAGCTTTCTTT

J gene: TRBJ2-1
clone size: many
V gene: TRBV6-4
D gene: TRBD2
CDR3 protein: CASSDSDGGGNEQFF
CDR3 DNA: TGTGCCAGCAGTGACTCAGATGGGGGGGGGAATGAGCAGTTCTTC

J gene: TRBJ1-2
clone size: many
V gene: TRBV2
D gene: TRBD1
CDR3 protein: CASSSGQGPLGYGYTF
CDR3 DNA: TGTGCCAGCAGTTCCGGACAGGGCCCCCTCGGCTATGGCTACACCTTC

J gene: TRBJ1-1
clone size: many
V gene: TRBV5-6
D gene: -
CDR3 protein: CASSLESKAGMNTEAFF
CDR3 DNA: TGTGCCAGCAGCTTGGAGAGTAAGGCAGGGATGAACACTGAAGCTTTCTTT

J gene: TRBJ1-1
clone size: many
V gene: TRBV11-2
D gene: -
CDR3 protein: CASSPGVWGVEAFF
CDR3 DNA: TGTGCCAGCAGCCCCGGAGTTTGGGGCGTTGAAGCTTTCTTT

J gene: TRBJ2-4
clone size: many
V gene: TRBV19
D gene: -
CDR3 protein: CASSIGGGNIQYF
CDR3 DNA: TGTGCCAGTAGTATAGGTGGGGGTAACATTCAGTACTTC

J gene: TRBJ2-5
clone size: -
V gene: TRBV7-2
D gene: TRBD2
CDR3 protein: CASSLDSGIGETQYF
CDR3 DNA: TGTGCCAGCAGCTTAGATAGCGGGATAGGGGAGACCCAGTACTTC

J gene: TRBJ2-7
clone size: many
V gene: TRBV12-3/TRBV12-4
D gene: TRBD2
CDR3 protein: CASSFSGGEDEQYF
CDR3 DNA: TGTGCCAGCAGTTTTAGCGGGGGCGAAGACGAGCAGTACTTC

J gene: TRBJ1-5
clone size: -
V gene: TRBV6-5
D gene: -
CDR3 protein: CASSYNGPSDQPQHF
CDR3 DNA: TGTGCCAGCAGTTACAATGGGCCCTCCGATCAGCCCCAGCATTTT

J gene: TRBJ2-1
clone size: -
V gene: TRBV14
D gene: -
CDR3 protein: CASSFDSYNEQFF
CDR3 DNA: TGTGCCAGCAGCTTTGACAGCTACAATGAGCAGTTCTTC

J gene: TRBJ2-7
clone size: -
V gene: TRBV19
D gene: TRBD1
CDR3 protein: CASSMAGGPGEQYF
CDR3 DNA: TGTGCCAGTAGTATGGCAGGGGGACCTGGCGAGCAGTACTTC

J gene: TRBJ2-1
clone size: many
V gene: TRBV29-1
D gene: TRBD1
CDR3 protein: CSVEAGQGAIANEQFF
CDR3 DNA: TGCAGCGTTGAAGCCGGACAGGGGGCGATCGCTAATGAGCAGTTCTTC

J gene: TRBJ2-3
clone size: many
V gene: TRBV12-3/TRBV12-4
D gene: TRBD1
CDR3 protein: CASSLQGIFTDTQYF
CDR3 DNA: TGTGCCAGCAGCCTACAGGGGATTTTCACAGATACGCAGTATTTT

J gene: TRBJ2-3
clone size: many
V gene: TRBV12-3/TRBV12-4
D gene: -
CDR3 protein: CASRPYIGSDTQYF
CDR3 DNA: TGTGCCAGCAGGCCTTACATTGGCTCAGATACGCAGTATTTT

J gene: TRBJ2-5
clone size: many
V gene: TRBV29-1
D gene: -
CDR3 protein: CSVELPNFQETQYF
CDR3 DNA: TGCAGCGTTGAACTGCCAAATTTCCAAGAGACCCAGTACTTC

J gene: TRBJ1-5
clone size: many
V gene: TRBV12-3/TRBV12-4
D gene: -
CDR3 protein: CASSLNQPQHF
CDR3 DNA: TGTGCCAGCAGTTTAAATCAGCCCCAGCATTTT

J gene: TRBJ2-5
clone size: many
V gene: TRBV29-1
D gene: -
CDR3 protein: CSVGPLGGRETQYF
CDR3 DNA: TGCAGCGTTGGCCCCTTGGGGGGACGAGAGACCCAGTACTTC

J gene: TRBJ2-2
clone size: many
V gene: TRBV12-3/TRBV12-4
D gene: -
CDR3 protein: CASSFLRGNTGELFF
CDR3 DNA: TGTGCCAGCAGTTTCCTCCGGGGGAACACCGGGGAGCTGTTTTTT

J gene: TRBJ2-5
clone size: -
V gene: TRBV2
D gene: -
CDR3 protein: CAGGQSQETQYF
CDR3 DNA: TGTGCCGGAGGACAGTCCCAAGAGACCCAGTACTTC